Below, 20 T cell receptor beta chains from the same sample are listed, as sequenced in a study of T cell clonotyping in hematopoietic cell transplantation. The assay was immunoSEQ multiplex PCR, and TCRdb's table has in-frame clones only and misses some. In the table there are some 30,000 clones, 60% to 80% of which are singletons. Noted time point: recipient sample about 28 days before transplant, after cytoreduction. Sequenced material: peripheral blood mononuclear cells, taken before stem cell transplant. The receptors originated from a man aged 50-60 years with myelodysplastic syndrome. Some clones in this sample may be carry-over from other donors' samples.

The chain employs TRBV7-6 and TRBJ2-1; D unclear. Germline CDR1 SGHVS, CDR2 FNYEAQ. Deletions cut 1 base from V and 0 bases from J, with 7 bases between. This CDR3 is built from 15 residues. The CDR3 loop reads CASSLEQISYNEQFF. The CDR3 DNA is TGTGCCAGCAGCTTAGAGCAGATCTCCTACAATGAGCAGTTCTTC.

In this sample, this clone turned up a few times. This chain joins TRBV5-1 and TRBJ1-6; D not certain. V was pared by 1 base and J by 14 bases, with 16 bases between. This CDR3 spans 14 amino acids. The V gene's germline CDR1 is SGHRS and CDR2 YFSETQ. The CDR3 nucleotides are TGCGCCAGCAGCTTGTCCCGGACGGATTCGACCCTCCACTTT. Protein product: CASSLSRTDSTLHF.

This chain connects TRBV30 to TRBJ1-2; D is uncertain. Germline lookup yields CDR1 GTSNPN and CDR2 SVGIG (reference sequence). Trimming shortened V by 5 bases and J by 10 bases, and 23 bases separated the two germline ends. This CDR3 contains 14 residues. CDR3 nucleotide sequence: TGTGCCTGGCGATACGGAGCCCCTGAGAATGACTACACCTTC. It codes for CAWRYGAPENDYTF.

CDR3 nucleotides: TGTGCCTGGGGGACACCGACAGATACGCAGTATTTT. Translated: CAWGTPTDTQYF. The chain combines TRBV30 with TRBJ2-3; a possible D gene is TRBD1 (6 bases). This CDR3 spans 12 amino acids. CDR1 and CDR2 from the germline V gene are GTSNPN and SVGIG (reference sequence). Trimming took off 5 bases at V and 3 bases at J, with 9 bases between the two ends. Based on the CDR3 plus reference TRBV30 and TRBJ2-3, the full variable domain is SQTIHQWPATLVQPVGSPLSLECTVEGTSNPNLYWYRQAAGRGLQLLFYSVGIGQISSEVPQNLSASRPQDRQFILSSKKLLLSDSGFYLCAWGTPTDTQYFGPGTRLTVL.

Only a few counts were recorded for this clone. The chain has TRBV29-1 and TRBJ1-2; perhaps TRBD1 as D (6 bases). Germline CDR1 is SQVTM and CDR2 is ANQGSEA. V was pared by 7 bases and J by 7 bases, with 13 bases between. This CDR3 is 11 amino acids long. The CDR3 coding sequence is TGCAGCGCACAGGGAGGGGTTGGCTACACCTTC. Residues: CSAQGGVGYTF.

This clone occurred once. This chain connects TRBV1 to TRBJ2-3. TRBV1 counts as a pseudogene. The CDR3 covers 11 residues. The CDR3 nucleotides read TGCACCAGCAGCCCGGGCGATACGCAGTATTTT. It is translated as CTSSPGDTQYF.

The chain is built from TRBV5-4 and TRBJ1-2; TRBD1 agrees at 7 bases. Germline loops: CDR1 SGHNT, CDR2 YYREEE (reference sequence). After removal of 0 bases from V and 8 bases from J, the junction contained 7 bases not matched to a gene. This CDR3 is 14 amino acids long. The CDR3 reads CASSLAGGGGGYTF. The CDR3 DNA reads as TGTGCCAGCAGCTTGGCCGGGGGAGGGGGCGGCTACACCTTC. Looking up the rest from reference TRBV5-4 and TRBJ1-2 gives the full variable domain: ETGVTQSPTHLIKTRGQQVTLRCSSQSGHNTVSWYQQALGQGPQFIFQYYREEENGRGNFPPRFSGLQFPNYSSELNVNALELDDSALYLCASSLAGGGGGYTFGSGTRLTVV.

V and J are TRBV30 and TRBJ2-7; D perhaps matches TRBD1 (6 bases). Germline assignment: CDR1 GTSNPN and CDR2 SVGIG (reference sequence). The CDR3 runs 15 residues. Trimming cost V 4 bases and J 1 base, with 17 bases left between them. CDR3 nucleotides: TGTGCCTGGAAATCCCCTCAGGACAGATCCTACGAGCAGTACTTC. Protein product: CAWKSPQDRSYEQYF.

The CDR3 spells CASSQSSTGELFF. The DNA of the CDR3 is TGCGCCAGCAGTCAATCGAGCACCGGGGAGCTGTTTTTT. V gene TRBV23-1 combines with J gene TRBJ2-2, with no clear D. TRBV23-1 is an ORF; its function is uncertain. The CDR3 runs to 13 residues. V lost 0 bases to trimming and J lost 4 bases, with 3 bases between them.

This chain joins TRBV7-9 and TRBJ2-7; 10 bases align to TRBD1. The germline gives CDR1 SEHNR, CDR2 FQNEAQ (reference sequence). There are 16 residues in the CDR3. The trim removed 2 bases at V and 0 bases at J, leaving 4 bases unmatched. Here the CDR3 DNA reads TGTGCCAGCAGCTTACGGACAGGGGGGAACTCCTACGAGCAGTACTTC. Its protein is CASSLRTGGNSYEQYF.

J is TRBJ1-1 and V is TRBV30, with D possibly being TRBD1 (6 bases). The germline gives CDR1 GTSNPN, CDR2 SVGIG (reference sequence). V shed 4 bases and J shed 0 bases, with 9 bases lying between them. The CDR3 runs 13 residues. The DNA for the CDR3 is TGTGCCTGGACGGGACACATGAACACTGAAGCTTTCTTT. Its protein product is CAWTGHMNTEAFF. Using reference TRBV30 and TRBJ1-1 for the parts outside the CDR3, the full variable domain is SQTIHQWPATLVQPVGSPLSLECTVEGTSNPNLYWYRQAAGRGLQLLFYSVGIGQISSEVPQNLSASRPQDRQFILSSKKLLLSDSGFYLCAWTGHMNTEAFFGQGTRLTVV.

The chain is built from TRBV7-2 and TRBJ2-7, with D perhaps being TRBD1 or TRBD2 (5 bases each). V lost 5 bases, J lost 6 bases, and 23 bases lay in between. Germline-derived CDR1 and CDR2 are SGHTA and FQGNSA. The CDR3 is 16 residues long. CDR3 bases: TGTGCCAGCAGCCCACATGCCGGGACGGCCACCCCCGAGCAGTACTTC. This sequence encodes CASSPHAGTATPEQYF.

J is TRBJ2-1 and V is TRBV9, with D perhaps being TRBD1 or TRBD2 (5 bases each). The V and J ends lost 6 bases and 4 bases respectively, with 14 bases between them. Germline V CDR1 and CDR2: SGDLS, YYNGEE. The CDR3 totals 14 residues. The CDR3 spells CASNRDLTYNEQFF. Here the CDR3 DNA reads TGTGCCAGCAACCGGGACCTCACTTACAATGAGCAGTTCTTC.

V and J are TRBV19 and TRBJ2-3; unclear D gene. Trimming stripped 5 bases from V and 4 bases from J, with 13 bases between. The CDR3 extends over 14 amino acids. CDR1 LNHDA and CDR2 SQIVND come from the germline V gene (reference sequence). For the CDR3, the DNA is TGTGCCAGTAGTCCTCGTGGGGAAGCAGATACGCAGTATTTT. This translates into CASSPRGEADTQYF. The whole variable domain, remainder taken from reference TRBV19 and TRBJ2-3, is DGGITQSPKYLFRKEGQNVTLSCEQNLNHDAMYWYRQDPGQGLRLIYYSQIVNDFQKGDIAEGYSVSREKKESFPLTVTSAQKNPTAFYLCASSPRGEADTQYFGPGTRLTVL.

This clone was seen more than once but under ten times. The V gene is TRBV7-8, the J gene TRBJ1-5; D is perhaps TRBD1 (5 bases). V lost 1 base to trimming and J lost 4 bases, with 11 bases between them. This CDR3 region has 15 residues. Germline CDR1 is SGHVS and CDR2 is FQNEAQ. The CDR3 nucleotides are TGTGCCAGCAGCTTAGGAACAGGAGAAAATCAGCCCCAGCATTTT. It yields the protein CASSLGTGENQPQHF.

This clone was seen a few times. The chain employs TRBV9 and TRBJ1-3; D is ambiguous. The CDR3 has 16 residues. Trimming pared 2 bases from V and 2 bases from J, leaving 14 bases between. Germline CDR1 SGDLS, CDR2 YYNGEE. CDR3 DNA: TGTGCCAGCAGCGTGGTCGGGAGGTCAGCTGGAAACACCATATATTTT. The encoded protein is CASSVVGRSAGNTIYF.

This sequence joins TRBV6-1 and TRBJ2-5, with 7 bases aligning to TRBD2. Germline CDR1 and CDR2: MNHNS and SASEGT. The J segment lost 4 bases and the V segment lost 9 bases, leaving 8 bases of the junction unmatched. CDR3 length: 13 residues. The CDR3 reads CASKPLAVETQYF. In nucleotides, the CDR3 is TGTGCCAGTAAACCCCTAGCGGTAGAGACCCAGTACTTC.

Here the CDR3 DNA reads TGTGCCAGCACCAAAGCGGGTGGTGCCTACGAGCAGTACTTC. Residues: CASTKAGGAYEQYF. V is TRBV6-5 and J is TRBJ2-7, with D maybe TRBD2 (6 bases). This CDR3 has 14 amino acids. The V and J ends lost 7 bases and 2 bases respectively, with 15 bases between them. Per the germline V gene, CDR1 is MNHEY and CDR2 is SVGAGI.

The genes are TRBV28 and TRBJ1-2, with D unclear. This CDR3 has 14 amino acids. Germline CDR1 MDHEN, CDR2 SYDVKM. The V gene lost 6 bases and the J gene lost 9 bases, with 20 bases spanning the gap. The CDR3 region is CASRMDGSMSSYTF. The CDR3 nucleotides read TGTGCCAGCAGGATGGACGGCTCTATGTCGAGCTACACCTTC.

The gene calls are TRBV6-1 and TRBJ1-3; maybe TRBD1 (5 bases). Trimming stripped 10 bases from V and 0 bases from J, with 16 bases between. The CDR3 extends over 15 amino acids. Looked up from germline, CDR1 is MNHNS and CDR2 is SASEGT. The CDR3 nucleotides read TGTGCCACCACTGAAGATGGGGCCTCTGGAAACACCATATATTTT. Its translation: CATTEDGASGNTIYF.